Here is one T cell receptor beta chain with its context. Its antigen remains unknown. CDR1 and CDR2 from the germline V gene are SGHAT and FQNNGV. The CDR3 spans 15 residues. V lost 8 bases and J lost 0, with 16 bases in between. This record comes from a study of radiotherapy plus CTLA-4 blockade in lung cancer. On the study more broadly: Among all patients, around 19% showed objective responses, while more than 25% had disease control. Study results and caveats: TCR clones originating in tumors grew in number in blood after radiotherapy plus ipilimumab.

Generated by immunoSEQ multiplex PCR, the TCRdb table keeps only in-frame clones and is missing some. This sample carries 90,000 or so clones, 80% to 85% of them seen once, and the ten largest clones take 0.82%. People whose metastatic non-small-cell lung cancer was chemo-refractory got focal radiation along with CTLA-4 blockade by ipilimumab. Specimen: peripheral blood, collected from a patient treated with radiotherapy plus ipilimumab. The TCR sequence derives from a human donor with non-small cell lung cancer who had stable disease on radiotherapy plus ipilimumab. The chain has TRBV11-2 and TRBJ1-1, with D possibly being TRBD1 (5 bases). CDR3 bases: TGTGCCAGCGAAGAGTCGGGGGGGGTGAACACTGAAGCTTTCTTT. Encoded protein: CASEESGGVNTEAFF.